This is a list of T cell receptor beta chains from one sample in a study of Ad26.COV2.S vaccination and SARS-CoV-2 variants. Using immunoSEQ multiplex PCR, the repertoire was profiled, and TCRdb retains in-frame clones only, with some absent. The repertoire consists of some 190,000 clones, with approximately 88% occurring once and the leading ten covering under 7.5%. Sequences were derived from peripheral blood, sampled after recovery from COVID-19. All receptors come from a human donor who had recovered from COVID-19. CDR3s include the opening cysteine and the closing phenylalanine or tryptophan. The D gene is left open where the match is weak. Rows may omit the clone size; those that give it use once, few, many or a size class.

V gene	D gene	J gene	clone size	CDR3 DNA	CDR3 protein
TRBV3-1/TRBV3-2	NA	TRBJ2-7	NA	TGTGCCAGCAGCAAGGGGTACGAGCAGTACTTC	CASSKGYEQYF
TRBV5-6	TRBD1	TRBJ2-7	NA	TGTGCCAGCAGCTTCGGGACAGGGATGCACGAGCAGTACTTC	CASSFGTGMHEQYF
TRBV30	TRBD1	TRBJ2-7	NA	TGTGCCTGGAGTCCCGGACAGGGCTACGAGCAGTACTTC	CAWSPGQGYEQYF
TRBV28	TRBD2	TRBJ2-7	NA	TGTGCCAGCAGCCCAATCGGGGGGGCCGTTTTAGCCTACGAGCAGTACTTC	CASSPIGGAVLAYEQYF
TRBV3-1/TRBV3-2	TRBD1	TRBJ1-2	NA	TGTGCCAGCAGCCTTACGGACAGGGTTACTCCCTACACCTTC	CASSLTDRVTPYTF
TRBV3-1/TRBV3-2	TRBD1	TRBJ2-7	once	TGTGCCAGCAGCCTACCCCTGGACAGGGGTTTAGGGGAGCAGTACTTC	CASSLPLDRGLGEQYF
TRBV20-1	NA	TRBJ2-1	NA	TGCAGTGCTAGTCACGGGAGCTCCTACAATGAGCAGTTCTTC	CSASHGSSYNEQFF
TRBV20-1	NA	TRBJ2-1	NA	TGCAGTGCTAGTTCTCCGGGAGCCCAGCGCCATGAGCAGTTCTTC	CSASSPGAQRHEQFF
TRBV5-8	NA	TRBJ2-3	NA	TGTGCCAGCAGCTCAACTCCGGGTGCCGGGGATACGCAGTATTTT	CASSSTPGAGDTQYF
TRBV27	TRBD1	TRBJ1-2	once	TGTGCCAGCAGTGAATATTATGGGCAGGGGACAGGGGGAGGTGGCTACACCTTC	CASSEYYGQGTGGGGYTF
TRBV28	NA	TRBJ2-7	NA	TGTGCCAGCAGCGGAGGGGTCCTTAACCTCTCCTACGAGCAGTACTTC	CASSGGVLNLSYEQYF
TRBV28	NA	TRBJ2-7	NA	TGTGCCAGCAGTTTGCTCCCTTCCTACGAGCAGTACTTC	CASSLLPSYEQYF
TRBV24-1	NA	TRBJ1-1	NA	TGTGCCACCAGTGAGGGGGGAAGCTCTGAAGCTTTCTTT	CATSEGGSSEAFF
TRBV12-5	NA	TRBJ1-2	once	TGTGCTAGTGGCCTCGGTAGGGCTGCCTATGGCTACACCTTC	CASGLGRAAYGYTF
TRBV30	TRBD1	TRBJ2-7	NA	TGTGCCTGGAGTCCTACCGGGACAGCCTACGAGCAGTACTTC	CAWSPTGTAYEQYF
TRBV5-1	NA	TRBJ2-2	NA	TGCGCCAGCAGCTTCCGAGACACCGGGGAGCTGTTTTTT	CASSFRDTGELFF
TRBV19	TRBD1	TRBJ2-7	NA	TGTGCCAGTAGCAAGATGAACAGGGGTGGCCACGAGCAGTACTTC	CASSKMNRGGHEQYF
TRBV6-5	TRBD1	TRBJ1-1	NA	TGTGCCAGCAGTATTCGACAGGGAAGAGCTTTCTTT	CASSIRQGRAFF
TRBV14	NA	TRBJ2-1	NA	TGTGCCAGCAGCCAAATGGGTCGCGGGATCTACAATGAGCAGTTCTTC	CASSQMGRGIYNEQFF
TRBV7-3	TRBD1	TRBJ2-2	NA	TGTGCCAGCAGCGGACAGGGGGACGGGGAGCTGTTTTTT	CASSGQGDGELFF
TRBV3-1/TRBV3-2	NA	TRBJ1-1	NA	TGTGCCAGCAGCCCCGCCATAACGAACACTGAAGCTTTCTTT	CASSPAITNTEAFF
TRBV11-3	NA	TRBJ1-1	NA	TGTGCCAGCAGCTTAGAGGCGTACACTGAAGCTTTCTTT	CASSLEAYTEAFF
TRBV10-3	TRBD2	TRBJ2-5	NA	TGTGCCAATAGCGGGGGACCCCAAGAGACCCAGTACTTC	CANSGGPQETQYF
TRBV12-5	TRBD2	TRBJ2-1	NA	TGTGCTAGTGGTTCGAGCGGGGGGGCCTACAATGAGCAGTTCTTC	CASGSSGGAYNEQFF
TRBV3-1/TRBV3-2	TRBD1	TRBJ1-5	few	TGTGCCAGCAGTCAGGGAGGGGGCGTTCAGCCCCAGCATTTT	CASSQGGGVQPQHF
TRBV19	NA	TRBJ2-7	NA	TGTGCCAGTAGTATTTCACCTTCCTACGAGCAGTACTTC	CASSISPSYEQYF
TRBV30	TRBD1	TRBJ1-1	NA	TGTGCCTGGAAGCGCACAGGGGGGACTGAAGCTTTCTTT	CAWKRTGGTEAFF
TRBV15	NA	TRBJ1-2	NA	TGTGCCACCAGCAGAGATCTTGACTGGAACTATGGCTACACCTTC	CATSRDLDWNYGYTF
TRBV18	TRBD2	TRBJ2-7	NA	TGTGCCAGCTCACCGCGGCCGCGGGGGTTGACCACCCTTGCTCGGTCCTACGAGCAGTACTTC	CASSPRPRGLTTLARSYEQYF
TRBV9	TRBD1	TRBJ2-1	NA	TGTGCCAGCAGCGTAGATGGACAGGGATTTAGATTGTTCTTC	CASSVDGQGFRLFF
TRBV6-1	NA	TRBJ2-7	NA	TGTGCCAGCAGTGAACCGAACGTCGGTGGGGTCGAGCAGTACTTC	CASSEPNVGGVEQYF
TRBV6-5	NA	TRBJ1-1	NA	TGTGCCAGCAGTAATCGGTTAGGGGTTCCGGATGAAGCTTTCTTT	CASSNRLGVPDEAFF
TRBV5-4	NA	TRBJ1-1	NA	TGTGCCAGCAGCTTGAGGACGGGGAACACTGAAGCTTTCTTT	CASSLRTGNTEAFF
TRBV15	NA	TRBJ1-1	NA	TGTGCCACCAGCGCCCCCACAGGGAATGAAGCTTTCTTT	CATSAPTGNEAFF
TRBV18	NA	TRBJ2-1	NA	TGTGCCAGCTCACCACCGTTCAATGAGCAGTTCTTC	CASSPPFNEQFF
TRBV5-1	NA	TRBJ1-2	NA	TGCGCCAGCAGCTTGGACGGAAATCCTTTGACTTACCAAGCTAACTATGGCTACACCTTC	CASSLDGNPLTYQANYGYTF
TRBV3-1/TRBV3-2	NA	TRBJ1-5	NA	TGTGCCAGCAGCCAAGGCGGTCCCCAGCATTTT	CASSQGGPQHF
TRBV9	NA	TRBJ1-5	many	TGTGCCAGCAGCGGGGGGGCAACGAATCAGCCCCAGCATTTT	CASSGGATNQPQHF
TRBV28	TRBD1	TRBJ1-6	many	TGTGCCAGCAGTCGGACAGGGGGGGGATCACCCCTCCACTTT	CASSRTGGGSPLHF
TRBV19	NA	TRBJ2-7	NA	TGTGCCAGTAGTATAGGGTGGGCAGGCGGTGAAGGCTACGAGCAGTACTTC	CASSIGWAGGEGYEQYF
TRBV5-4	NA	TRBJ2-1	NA	TGTGCCAGCAGCTTGGGATCTTACAATGAGCAGTTCTTC	CASSLGSYNEQFF
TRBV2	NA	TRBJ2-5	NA	TGTGCCAGCAGTGGGAGAAAAAACCAAGAGACCCAGTACTTC	CASSGRKNQETQYF
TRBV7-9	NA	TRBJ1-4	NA	TGTGCCAGCAGCGAAGCCCGGACGGCATTATATGAAAAACTGTTTTTT	CASSEARTALYEKLFF
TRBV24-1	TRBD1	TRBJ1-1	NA	TGTGCCACCAGTGATTGGTTGACAGGGGGGACCAACACTGAAGCTTTCTTT	CATSDWLTGGTNTEAFF
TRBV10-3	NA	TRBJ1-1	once	TGTGCCATCAGTCCCATCTTTGAGGGCGTTGAAGCTTTCTTT	CAISPIFEGVEAFF
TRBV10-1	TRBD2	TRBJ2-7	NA	TGCGCCAGCGGGGGGGAGTTACGGGACTTTTCCTACGAGCAGTACTTC	CASGGELRDFSYEQYF
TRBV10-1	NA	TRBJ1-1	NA	TGCGCCAGCCGTAAGGAGCGGTACACTGAAGCTTTCTTT	CASRKERYTEAFF
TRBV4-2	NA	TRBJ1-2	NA	TGTGCCAGCAGCCAAGATCGTAGGGGAGGCTACACCTTC	CASSQDRRGGYTF
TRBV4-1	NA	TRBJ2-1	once	TGCGCCAGCAGCTCACAGGCCTTCTCCTACAATGAGCAGTTCTTC	CASSSQAFSYNEQFF